This T cell receptor (beta chain) was captured by sequencing in a study of vaccination and CD4 T cells after COVID-19. Study overall: Samples taken post-COVID came a median around 100 days after diagnosis, ranging from 35 to 161.

Stated treatment: approximately 9-day PBMC culture with coronavirus spike peptide pools or control peptides (ViraFEST assay). Those CD4+ T cells from the unexposed donor predate the COVID-19 pandemic (2011-2018). Germline V gene sequence: CDR1 SEHNR, CDR2 FQNEAQ (reference sequence). The V and J ends lost 2 bases and 6 bases, in that order; junction bases with no gene match: 9. CDR3 size: 17 residues. Of note for this clonotype: The antigen is not known.

Oncomine TCR Beta short-read sequencing was applied to DNA from cultured CD4+ T cells. TCRdb reprocessed the PCR reads with MiXCR, giving one entry per CDR3 protein. The table records about 4,500 distinct CDR3 sequences, around 60% of them present only once. Sequencing was done on a sample of CD4+ T cells from blood, cultured in vitro. The rearrangement links TRBV7-9 to TRBJ1-6; 8 nucleotides align to TRBD1. This TCR derives from a human donor in good health. The CDR3 bases are TGTGCCAGCAGCTTATCAGGGGGCGCGTTGGGTAATTCACCCCTCCACTTT. Translation gives CASSLSGGALGNSPLHF.